This TCR beta chain was sequenced during a study of early T cells in non-severe SARS-CoV-2 infection. Background on the study: Bulk RNA from unsorted whole blood was sequenced; chains were unpaired. Study-wide results and limits: Database matching using VDJdb favored anti-spike CD8 responses, with private and CD4 specificities left missing.

This clonotype has only a few counts. Its antigen is not known. The CDR3 has 15 residues. Trimming took 3 bases from V and 2 from J, leaving 10 bases between them. The germline V gene has CDR1 KGHSH and CDR2 LQKENI. Individual cDNA molecules received unique molecular identifiers. TCRdb reanalysed the 5' RACE reads using MiXCR and keeps one entry per CDR3 protein. The data contain roughly 120,000 distinct CDR3 sequences, 14% to 15% of them seen just once; the ten biggest clones take up about a fifth. This clonotype was obtained from an adult who was a healthcare worker with PCR-confirmed SARS-CoV-2 infection or an uninfected control (not recorded which). This chain links TRBV18 with TRBJ2-2; D ambiguous. The sequencing input was whole blood. CDR3 coding DNA: TGTGCCAGCTCACCGCAGCAGGATAACACCGGGGAGCTGTTTTTT. Translating it yields CASSPQQDNTGELFF.